Described below is a single T cell receptor beta chain sequence and its context. The data stem from a study of cytomegalovirus exposure and HLA in healthy donors. V was cut by 5 bases and J by 5 bases, with 12 bases left in between. The CDR3 has 13 amino acids. CDR1 is MNHEY, CDR2 SVGAGI, per germline. The PCR employed 60 Vbeta primers together with 13 Jbeta primers. Libraries were prepared by immunoSEQ multiplex PCR; TCRdb keeps only in-frame clonotypes and omits some of them. Of approximately 190,000 clones in the sample, around 80% are singletons; the top ten hold 1.5% to 2%. This chain links TRBV6-5 with TRBJ2-5; no reliable D call. The sample was PBMCs. The receptor comes from a woman between 18 and 29 years old in good health and CMV-seronegative. The CDR3 spells CASSRPGRETQYF. CDR3 in DNA: TGTGCCAGCAGTCGACCGGGTCGGGAGACCCAGTACTTC.